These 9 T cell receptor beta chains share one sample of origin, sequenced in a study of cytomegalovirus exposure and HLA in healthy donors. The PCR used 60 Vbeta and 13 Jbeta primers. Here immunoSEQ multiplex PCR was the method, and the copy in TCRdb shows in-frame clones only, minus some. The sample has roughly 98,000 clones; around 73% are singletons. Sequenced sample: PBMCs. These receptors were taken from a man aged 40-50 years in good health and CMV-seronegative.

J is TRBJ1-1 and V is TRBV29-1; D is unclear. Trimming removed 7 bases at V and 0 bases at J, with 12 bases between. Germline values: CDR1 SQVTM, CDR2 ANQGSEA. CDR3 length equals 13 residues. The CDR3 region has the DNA TGCAGCGCCCAAACAGTGATGAACACTGAAGCTTTCTTT. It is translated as CSAQTVMNTEAFF.

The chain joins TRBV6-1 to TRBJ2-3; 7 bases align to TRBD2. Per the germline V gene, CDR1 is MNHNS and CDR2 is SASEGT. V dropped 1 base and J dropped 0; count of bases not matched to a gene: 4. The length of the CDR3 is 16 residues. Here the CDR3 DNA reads TGTGCCAGCAGTGAAGGTGTGGGGGGGAGCACAGATACGCAGTATTTT. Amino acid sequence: CASSEGVGGSTDTQYF.

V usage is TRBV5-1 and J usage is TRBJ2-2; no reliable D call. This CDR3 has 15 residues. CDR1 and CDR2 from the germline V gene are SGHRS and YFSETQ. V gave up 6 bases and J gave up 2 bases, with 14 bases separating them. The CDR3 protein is CASNPDTSNTGELFF. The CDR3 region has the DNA TGCGCCAGCAACCCCGACACCTCAAACACCGGGGAGCTGTTTTTT. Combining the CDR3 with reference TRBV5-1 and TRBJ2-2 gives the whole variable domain KAGVTQTPRYLIKTRGQQVTLSCSPISGHRSVSWYQQTPGQGLQFLFEYFSETQRNKGNFPGRFSGRQFSNSRSEMNVSTLELGDSALYLCASNPDTSNTGELFFGEGSRLTVL.

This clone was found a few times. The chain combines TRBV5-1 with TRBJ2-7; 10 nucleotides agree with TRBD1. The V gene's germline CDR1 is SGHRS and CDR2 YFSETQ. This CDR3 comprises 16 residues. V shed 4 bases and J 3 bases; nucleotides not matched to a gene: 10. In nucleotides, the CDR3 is TGCGCCAGCAGCGTGTCCGGGGGACAGGGGTGCTACGAGCAGTACTTC. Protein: CASSVSGGQGCYEQYF.

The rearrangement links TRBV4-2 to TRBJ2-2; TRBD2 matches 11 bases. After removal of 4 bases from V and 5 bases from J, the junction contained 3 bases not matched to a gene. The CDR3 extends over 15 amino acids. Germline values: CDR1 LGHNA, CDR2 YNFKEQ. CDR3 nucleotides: TGTGCCAGCAGCCGGGGACTAGCGGAGACCGGGGAGCTGTTTTTT. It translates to CASSRGLAETGELFF.

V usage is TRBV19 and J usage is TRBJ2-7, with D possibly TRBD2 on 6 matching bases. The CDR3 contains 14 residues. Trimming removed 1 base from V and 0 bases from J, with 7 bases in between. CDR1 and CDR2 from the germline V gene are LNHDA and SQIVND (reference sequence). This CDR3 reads CASSIAGASYEQYF. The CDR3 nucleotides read TGTGCCAGTAGTATAGCGGGAGCCTCCTACGAGCAGTACTTC.

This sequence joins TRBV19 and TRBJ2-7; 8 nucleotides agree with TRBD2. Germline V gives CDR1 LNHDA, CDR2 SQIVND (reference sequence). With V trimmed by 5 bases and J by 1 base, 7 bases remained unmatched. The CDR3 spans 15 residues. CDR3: CASSGTSGGSYEQYF. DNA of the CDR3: TGTGCCAGTAGTGGTACTAGCGGTGGATCCTACGAGCAGTACTTC. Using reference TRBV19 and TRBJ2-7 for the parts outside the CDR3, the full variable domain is DGGITQSPKYLFRKEGQNVTLSCEQNLNHDAMYWYRQDPGQGLRLIYYSQIVNDFQKGDIAEGYSVSREKKESFPLTVTSAQKNPTAFYLCASSGTSGGSYEQYFGPGTRLTVT.

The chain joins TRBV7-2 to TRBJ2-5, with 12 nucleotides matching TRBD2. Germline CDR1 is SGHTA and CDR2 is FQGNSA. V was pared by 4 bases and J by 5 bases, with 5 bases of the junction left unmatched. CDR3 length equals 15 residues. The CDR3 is CASSSSGGARETQYF. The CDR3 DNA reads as TGTGCCAGCAGCTCTAGCGGGGGGGCCCGGGAGACCCAGTACTTC.

CDR3 loop: CASSLNSPYNSPLHF. The CDR3, as DNA: TGTGCCAGCAGCCTAAACAGCCCCTATAATTCACCCCTCCACTTT. This chain joins TRBV14 and TRBJ1-6; no reliable D call. V lost 4 bases, J lost 2 bases, and 9 bases lay in between. The CDR3 loop spans 15 amino acids. Looked up from germline, CDR1 is SGHDN and CDR2 is FVKESK.